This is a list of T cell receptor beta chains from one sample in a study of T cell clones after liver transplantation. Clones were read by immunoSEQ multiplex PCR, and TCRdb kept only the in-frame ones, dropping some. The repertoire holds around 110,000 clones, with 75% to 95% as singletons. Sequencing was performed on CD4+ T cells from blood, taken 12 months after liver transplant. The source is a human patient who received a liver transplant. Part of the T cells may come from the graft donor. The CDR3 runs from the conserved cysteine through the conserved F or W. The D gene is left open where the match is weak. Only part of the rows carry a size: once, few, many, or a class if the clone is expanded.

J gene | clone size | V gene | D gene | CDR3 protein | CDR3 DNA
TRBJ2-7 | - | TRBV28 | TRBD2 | CASSANRGLAGAVEQYF | TGTGCCAGCAGTGCCAACAGGGGACTAGCGGGAGCTGTCGAGCAGTACTTC
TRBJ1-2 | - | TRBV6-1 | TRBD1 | CASSATGTGYGYTF | TGTGCCAGCAGCGCAACCGGGACAGGGTATGGCTACACCTTC
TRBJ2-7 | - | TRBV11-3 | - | CASGDGDSYEQYF | TGTGCCAGCGGGGACGGCGACTCCTACGAGCAGTACTTC
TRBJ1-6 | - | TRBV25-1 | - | CASSESPPGAGSPLHF | TGTGCCAGCAGTGAATCCCCGCCAGGGGCTGGATCACCCCTCCACTTT
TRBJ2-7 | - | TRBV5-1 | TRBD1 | CASSPTGTGYEQYF | TGCGCCAGCAGCCCCACGGGGACAGGATACGAGCAGTACTTC
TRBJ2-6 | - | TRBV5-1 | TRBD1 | CASSLGTGGAGANVLTF | TGCGCCAGCAGCTTGGGGACAGGGGGCGCTGGGGCCAACGTCCTGACTTTC
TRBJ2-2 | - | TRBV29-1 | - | CSVGAVPNTGELFF | TGCAGCGTTGGTGCGGTCCCGAACACCGGGGAGCTGTTTTTT
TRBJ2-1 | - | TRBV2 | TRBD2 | CASSDPSGRGEQFF | TGTGCCAGCAGTGATCCTAGCGGGAGGGGTGAGCAGTTCTTC
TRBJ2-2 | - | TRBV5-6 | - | CASSLVQGSRELFF | TGTGCCAGCAGCTTAGTACAGGGATCCCGGGAGCTGTTTTTT
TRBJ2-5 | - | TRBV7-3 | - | CASSVGSKETQYF | TGTGCCAGCAGCGTCGGGAGTAAGGAGACCCAGTACTTC
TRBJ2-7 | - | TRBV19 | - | CASSISGSKYEQYF | TGTGCCAGTAGTATCAGTGGCTCCAAATACGAGCAGTACTTC
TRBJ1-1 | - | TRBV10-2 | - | CASSWDPENTEAFF | TGCGCCAGCAGTTGGGACCCCGAGAACACTGAAGCTTTCTTT
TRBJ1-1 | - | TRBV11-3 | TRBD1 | CASSRGVRTGGSMNTEAFF | TGTGCCAGCAGCAGAGGGGTCCGGACAGGGGGTTCCATGAACACTGAAGCTTTCTTT
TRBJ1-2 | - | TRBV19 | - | CASSHSNRVSQGYGYTF | TGTGCCAGTAGTCACTCAAACCGGGTCTCCCAGGGGTATGGCTACACCTTC
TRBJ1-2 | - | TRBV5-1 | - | CASSLVGGRGYTF | TGCGCCAGCAGCTTGGTGGGGGGCCGTGGCTACACCTTC
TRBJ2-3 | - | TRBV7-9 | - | CASSLLRQASTDTQYF | TGTGCCAGCAGCTTACTTAGGCAGGCTAGCACAGATACGCAGTATTTT
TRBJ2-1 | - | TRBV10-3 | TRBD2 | CAISERAGDNNEQFF | TGTGCCATCAGTGAGAGAGCGGGGGATAACAATGAGCAGTTCTTC
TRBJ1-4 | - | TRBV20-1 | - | CSAPQNEKLFF | TGCAGTGCTCCCCAAAATGAAAAACTGTTTTTT
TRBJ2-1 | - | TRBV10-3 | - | CAISSLGYSYNEQFF | TGTGCCATCAGTTCCCTGGGTTACTCCTACAATGAGCAGTTCTTC
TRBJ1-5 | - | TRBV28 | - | CASSSSGVSNQPQHF | TGTGCCAGCAGTTCCTCCGGGGTGAGCAATCAGCCCCAGCATTTT
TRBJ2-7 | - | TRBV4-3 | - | CASSQDLRKQYF | TGCGCCAGCAGCCAAGATCTACGGAAGCAGTACTTC
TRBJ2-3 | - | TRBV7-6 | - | CASSFSAGGTDTQYF | TGTGCCAGCAGCTTTAGCGCCGGGGGCACAGATACGCAGTATTTT
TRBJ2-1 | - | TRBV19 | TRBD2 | CASTLLAGPRNEQFF | TGTGCCAGTACCTTACTAGCGGGACCTCGCAATGAGCAGTTCTTC
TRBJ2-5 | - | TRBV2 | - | CASSETETQYF | TGTGCCAGCAGTGAAACAGAGACCCAGTACTTC
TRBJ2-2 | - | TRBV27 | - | CASIRGGSLGTGELFF | TGTGCCAGCATCCGTGGGGGTAGTTTAGGCACCGGGGAGCTGTTTTTT
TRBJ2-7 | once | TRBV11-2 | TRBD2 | CASSRTSGSGISYEQYF | TGTGCCAGCAGCCGGACTAGCGGGAGTGGGATCTCCTACGAGCAGTACTTC
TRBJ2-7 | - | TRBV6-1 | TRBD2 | CASSAGLAGLSYEQYF | TGTGCCAGCAGTGCGGGACTAGCGGGTCTCTCCTACGAGCAGTACTTC
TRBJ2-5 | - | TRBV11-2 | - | CASSLDRGEQETQYF | TGTGCCAGCAGCTTAGATCGAGGGGAGCAAGAGACCCAGTACTTC
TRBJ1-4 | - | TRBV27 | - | CARGVVGAEKLFF | TGTGCCAGAGGGGTGGTTGGTGCTGAAAAACTGTTTTTT
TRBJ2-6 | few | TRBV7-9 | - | CASSLRQSGANVLTF | TGTGCCAGCAGCCTCCGGCAGTCTGGGGCCAACGTCCTGACTTTC
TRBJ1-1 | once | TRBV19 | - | CASSASPGGAFDTEAFF | TGTGCCAGTAGTGCTAGCCCGGGCGGGGCATTTGACACTGAAGCTTTCTTT
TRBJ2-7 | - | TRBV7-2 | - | CASTKGPGYEQYF | TGTGCCAGCACAAAAGGACCAGGCTACGAGCAGTACTTC
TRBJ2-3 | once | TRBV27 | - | CASSSLFLAGAYDTQYF | TGTGCCAGCAGTTCCCTTTTTTTGGCGGGGGCGTATGATACGCAGTATTTT
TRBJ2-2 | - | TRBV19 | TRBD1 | CASRPDRVTGELFF | TGTGCCAGTAGACCAGACAGGGTTACCGGGGAGCTGTTTTTT
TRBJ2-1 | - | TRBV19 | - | CASRRTNEQFF | TGTGCCAGTAGGAGGACAAATGAGCAGTTCTTC
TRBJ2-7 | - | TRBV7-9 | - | CAIKIGAGEQYF | TGTGCCATAAAGATCGGGGCTGGCGAGCAGTACTTC
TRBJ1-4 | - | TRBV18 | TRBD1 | CASSPTTQTGRSTNEKLFF | TGTGCCAGCTCACCCACAACCCAGACAGGGAGGTCCACTAATGAAAAACTGTTTTTT